This T cell receptor beta chain was identified during a study of OX40 agonist ivuxolimab in advanced cancers. About the study as a whole: Ivuxolimab, which targeted the costimulatory receptor OX40 (CD134), was an agonistic, fully human IgG2 monoclonal antibody. Intravenous ivuxolimab was administered to patients every 2 weeks at six dose levels: 0.01, 0.1, 0.3, 1.5, 3 and 10 mg/kg. Among the approximately 54 dose-escalation patients, about 20 had hepatocellular carcinoma, 15 or so melanoma, 9 renal cell carcinoma and 9 head and neck cancer. In the dose-escalation cohort, roughly 80% of patients were male, and the mean age was roughly 60 years, with a range of about 23 to 90. Patients were allowed to have had prior anti-PD-1, anti-PD-L1 or anti-CTLA-4 therapy, and around 40% of the dose-escalation patients had previously received checkpoint inhibitors. Three dose-escalation patients achieved partial responses, one with hepatocellular carcinoma and two with cutaneous melanoma. Peripheral TCRbeta sequencing aimed to test whether ivuxolimab altered TCR sequence diversity and caused clonal T-cell expansion. The monotherapy dose-escalation portion (N ≈ 55 patients) of the phase I ivuxolimab trial is reported in the paper. Overall study outcomes, separate from this receptor: The antigen specificity of the peripheral T cells that underwent clonal expansion was not determined. After ivuxolimab, CD8+ T cells had more expanded clones than CD4+ T cells on average. Low levels of normalized T-cell clonal expansion were also shown by some nonresponding patients. Partial responders in the 0.1-3.0 mg/kg groups had among the lowest normalized peripheral clonal expansion, especially among CD8+ T cells. At doses from 0.1 to 3.0 mg/kg, clonal expansion was seen in both CD4+ and CD8+ blood T cells between baseline and week 6.

Genomic DNA was extracted from sorted cells for sequencing of the TCRbeta CDR3 region. The immunoSEQ Assay was used to sequence the TCRbeta CDR3 regions. TCRdb retrieved this table from immuneACCESS and kept in-frame rearrangements only. Not all clones are present; in checked studies, unresolved V genes account for under half, and no reason is known for the remainder. The sample profile shows about 50,000 clones; 60% to 80% of them were found once. The top ten clones comprise 2% to 2.5% of the sample. Notes on this clone: Its antigen is currently not known. Per-base quality was not reported, and no clone a single base away is much larger than it.

The trial excluded patients who had a history of autoimmune disease or who were on systemic immunosuppression. Peripheral blood for TCR sequencing was collected from all dose cohorts at baseline, on cycle 4 day 1, and on cycle 7 day 1. Samples came from an open-label, multicenter, first-in-human phase I dose-escalation trial of ivuxolimab. Adults with locally advanced or metastatic head and neck squamous cell, hepatocellular, melanoma or renal cell carcinoma were enrolled in the trial. Before TCR sequencing, CD4+ T cells and CD8+ T cells from peripheral blood were sorted into separate populations. V was cut back by 2 bases and J by 3 bases, leaving a gap of 14 bases between them. CDR1 and CDR2 were assigned from the germline V gene (reference sequence) as SEHNR and FQNEAQ. The CDR3 runs 15 amino acids, cysteine and phenylalanine included. Only the CDR3 portion is preserved as DNA: 45 bases, with reading frame beginning at the first base.

The chain employs TRBV7-9 and TRBJ2-7, with TRBD1 tentatively as D gene (6 bases match). The origin of this receptor is an adult with an advanced solid tumor such as melanoma, head and neck, liver or kidney cancer. The starting material was CD4+ or CD8+ T cells sorted from blood, obtained in a trial of the OX40 agonist ivuxolimab. The CDR3 corresponds to CASSLTSGTSYEQYF. At the DNA level, the sequence is TGTGCCAGCAGCTTAACGTCCGGGACAAGCTACGAGCAGTACTTC. The CDR3 plus the reference TRBV7-9 and TRBJ2-7 genes for the other parts give the full variable domain: DTGVSQNPRHKITKRGQNVTFRCDPISEHNRLYWYRQTLGQGPEFLTYFQNEAQLEKSRLLSDRFSAERPKGSFSTLEIQRTEQGDSAMYLCASSLTSGTSYEQYFGPGTRLTVT.